The 3 T cell receptor beta chains listed next were all sequenced from one sample in a study of regulatory and conventional T cells in RAG deficiency. Sequenced by immunoSEQ multiplex PCR; TCRdb stores in-frame clones only, minus some. The sample lists fewer than 35,000 clones; approximately 90% were seen once. The data also belong to a second study, concerning regulatory T cells. That work adds: Primers: 52 TRBV forward and 13 TRBJ reverse.

Sequencing used CD8+ T cells sorted from blood. Source of these receptors: a human donor in good health.

On this clone: Relative to the germline gene, one junction end is altered; a read error may explain this. The V call is TRBV10-3, the J call TRBJ1-4; D may be TRBD1 (5 bases). Per germline, CDR1 ENHRY and CDR2 SYGVKD. The CDR3 runs 15 residues. CDR3 DNA sequence: TGTGCCATCAGTGGGGAGAGGGGCCGTAATGAAGAACTGTTTTTT. This encodes CAISGERGRNEELFF.

To note about this clone: The junction and the germline gene differ at one end; a read error may be behind it. V and J are TRBV2 and TRBJ1-1, with D tentatively TRBD1 (5 bases). The V gene's germline CDR1 is SNHLY and CDR2 FYNNEI. The CDR3 totals 15 residues. The CDR3 DNA reads as TGTGCCAGCAGTGAAGCCCAGGGAAGTAGCACTGAAGCTTCCTTT. This gives the protein CASSEAQGSSTEASF.

The chain couples TRBV20-1 to TRBJ2-1; possibly TRBD1 for D (5 bases). The germline gives CDR1 DFQATT, CDR2 SNEGSKA (reference sequence). V lost 7 bases and J lost 12, with 16 bases in between. This CDR3 contains 11 residues. The CDR3 sequence: CSVTVGQGQFF. DNA for the CDR3: TGCAGTGTCACGGTTGGCCAGGGGCAGTTCTTC.